These T cell receptor beta chains were read from a single sample in a study of metastatic and nonmetastatic thyroid tumors. TCRdb re-clonotyped the PCR reads through MiXCR. This repertoire shows 70,000 or so clones, about 14% found once; its top ten account for over 6.5%. Input material: blood. All receptors come from a male donor with papillary thyroid cancer or a benign thyroid nodule (not recorded which). Some clones in this sample may be carry-over from other donors' samples. Both conserved end residues are trimmed from each CDR3. The order of the fields is clone size, V gene, J gene, CDR3 protein. Clone size appears in some rows only: once, few, many, or a class for an expanded clone.

size: few; V: TRBV6-1; J: TRBJ2-1; CDR3: ASSESGRGEQF
size: many; V: TRBV7-8; J: TRBJ2-1; CDR3: ASRHDRAGYNEQF
size: many; V: TRBV20-1; J: TRBJ2-1; CDR3: SATQREGRYNEQF
size: many; V: TRBV6-1; J: TRBJ1-3; CDR3: ATRVPNGNTIY
size: many; V: TRBV19; J: TRBJ2-1; CDR3: ATTIAGGPYNEQF
size: .; V: TRBV28; J: TRBJ2-1; CDR3: ASSLFFTTGGFYNEHF
size: .; V: TRBV5-1; J: TRBJ2-1; CDR3: ASSLGWGSWYEQF
size: many; V: TRBV9; J: TRBJ1-1; CDR3: ASSVTSENTEAF
size: many; V: TRBV4-1; J: TRBJ2-1; CDR3: ASSLGLDSYNEQF
size: many; V: TRBV5-6; J: TRBJ1-2; CDR3: ASSFPGYGYT
size: many; V: TRBV11-1; J: TRBJ1-3; CDR3: ASSPGGQGTGNTIY
size: .; V: TRBV6-5; J: TRBJ1-1; CDR3: ASSYSIDFAGTTEAF
size: many; V: TRBV6-1; J: TRBJ2-3; CDR3: ASSEGPSGNADTQY
size: many; V: TRBV5-4; J: TRBJ2-2; CDR3: ASSLGTGEFANTGELF
size: .; V: TRBV27; J: TRBJ2-3; CDR3: ASSPIPAGAGTDTQY
size: many; V: TRBV5-1; J: TRBJ2-1; CDR3: ASSPTRASYNEQF
size: many; V: TRBV4-1; J: TRBJ2-7; CDR3: ASSHSGTTTYEQY
size: many; V: TRBV20-1; J: TRBJ1-1; CDR3: SASQGRTEAF
size: .; V: TRBV5-1; J: TRBJ1-2; CDR3: ASSLGTVECYT
size: many; V: TRBV6-4; J: TRBJ2-2; CDR3: ASSDWEAGANTGELF
size: many; V: TRBV12-3/TRBV12-4; J: TRBJ2-4; CDR3: ASSSGQGAKNIQY
size: many; V: TRBV29-1; J: TRBJ2-1; CDR3: SVYRQGPAEQF
size: .; V: TRBV7-2; J: TRBJ2-7; CDR3: ASSPTGSPYEQY
size: many; V: TRBV5-6; J: TRBJ1-3; CDR3: ASNSLAGNTIY
size: many; V: TRBV7-2; J: TRBJ2-3; CDR3: ASSSYGGDLPTDTQY
size: many; V: TRBV20-1; J: TRBJ1-2; CDR3: SGKGDGT
size: many; V: TRBV30; J: TRBJ2-2; CDR3: AYRIPGELF
size: many; V: TRBV5-1; J: TRBJ2-5; CDR3: ASSSGTSDRETQY
size: .; V: TRBV28; J: TRBJ2-1; CDR3: AITVGYNERF
size: many; V: TRBV11-1; J: TRBJ1-3; CDR3: ASSLGSATSGNTIY
size: .; V: TRBV30; J: TRBJ1-2; CDR3: AWDRRNYGYT
size: many; V: TRBV18; J: TRBJ2-3; CDR3: ASSPTTSFTDTQY
size: many; V: TRBV18; J: TRBJ2-2; CDR3: ASSPGGFANTGELF
size: many; V: TRBV20-1; J: TRBJ2-1; CDR3: SARDLGAYNEQF
size: .; V: TRBV4-1; J: TRBJ1-2; CDR3: ARSPNADGGYGYT
size: many; V: TRBV7-9; J: TRBJ2-1; CDR3: ASSSLGGGPYNEQF
size: many; V: TRBV18; J: TRBJ2-3; CDR3: ASSPLEGLAGTDTQY
size: many; V: TRBV2; J: TRBJ2-7; CDR3: ASNVGTGTYEQY
size: .; V: TRBV7-2; J: TRBJ2-7; CDR3: ASSFIGRGKDEQY
size: medium-sized; V: TRBV19; J: TRBJ1-1; CDR3: ASSESGTGLNTEAF
size: many; V: TRBV6-1; J: TRBJ2-1; CDR3: ASRPWDGTYNEQF
size: many; V: TRBV20-1; J: TRBJ2-3; CDR3: SARMVIGQGGTDTQY
size: many; V: TRBV24-1; J: TRBJ2-3; CDR3: ATRDSRGTDTQY
size: many; V: TRBV5-1; J: TRBJ1-6; CDR3: ASSLEESYNSPLH
size: many; V: TRBV29-1; J: TRBJ2-3; CDR3: SVDASGTSGRYTDTQY
size: many; V: TRBV10-3; J: TRBJ2-3; CDR3: AISDGGRGSTDTQY
size: .; V: TRBV20-1; J: TRBJ2-5; CDR3: SAFQRGGFRRQETQY
size: many; V: TRBV12-3/TRBV12-4; J: TRBJ2-5; CDR3: ASSERGGETQY
size: .; V: TRBV7-6; J: TRBJ2-5; CDR3: ASSRTKYQETQY
size: many; V: TRBV30; J: TRBJ2-7; CDR3: AWRDPRAGGYEQY
size: .; V: TRBV7-8; J: TRBJ2-7; CDR3: ASSWGGTSVYEQY
size: many; V: TRBV20-1; J: TRBJ1-1; CDR3: SALSSGYTEAF
size: many; V: TRBV20-1; J: TRBJ2-1; CDR3: SARVVRYNEQF
size: many; V: TRBV7-3; J: TRBJ2-7; CDR3: ASRFGQDEQY
size: many; V: TRBV10-1; J: TRBJ2-1; CDR3: ASRADTGNEQF
size: many; V: TRBV7-2; J: TRBJ2-5; CDR3: ASSLNLETQY
size: few; V: TRBV28; J: TRBJ1-1; CDR3: ASSLTVNTEAF
size: many; V: TRBV6-6; J: TRBJ2-1; CDR3: ASSYVGDPSYNEQF
size: many; V: TRBV10-1; J: TRBJ2-3; CDR3: ASSRTGSTDTQY